This T cell receptor (beta chain) was found in a study of CD8 T cells in ankylosing spondylitis. This clonotype showed up just a few times. MiXCR, run by TCRdb on the 5' RACE reads, gives a single entry per CDR3 protein. The sample carries 150,000 to 200,000 distinct CDR3 sequences, over 10% recorded once. This TCR was recovered from a female donor with ankylosing spondylitis or in good health (not recorded which). Specimen: blood, either unsorted or a sorted T cell fraction (not recorded which).

CDR3 residues: CASSPPEGNQPQHF. The CDR3 nucleotides are TGTGCCAGCAGCCCCCCGGAAGGCAATCAGCCCCAGCATTTT. The chain links TRBV6-1 to TRBJ1-5; the D is unclear. The V gene lost 6 bases and the J gene lost 2 bases, with 11 bases spanning the gap. The CDR3 length is 14 residues. Germline values: CDR1 MNHNS, CDR2 SASEGT.